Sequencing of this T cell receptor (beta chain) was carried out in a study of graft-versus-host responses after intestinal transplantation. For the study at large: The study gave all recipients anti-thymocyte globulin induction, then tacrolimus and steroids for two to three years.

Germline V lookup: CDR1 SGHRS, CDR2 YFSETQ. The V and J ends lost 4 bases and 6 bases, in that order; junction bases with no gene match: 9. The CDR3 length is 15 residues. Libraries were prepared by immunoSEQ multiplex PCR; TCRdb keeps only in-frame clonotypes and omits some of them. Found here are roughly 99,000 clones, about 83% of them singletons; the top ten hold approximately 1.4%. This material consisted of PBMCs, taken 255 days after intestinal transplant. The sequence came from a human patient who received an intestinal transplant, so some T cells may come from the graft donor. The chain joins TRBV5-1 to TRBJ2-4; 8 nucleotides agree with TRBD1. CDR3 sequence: CASSTRPGQGNIQYF. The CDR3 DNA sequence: TGCGCCAGCAGCACCCGACCCGGACAGGGAAACATTCAGTACTTC.